The 6 T cell receptor beta chains reported below all come from one sample, sequenced in a study of beta chain features in type 1 diabetes. Study-level findings and limits: Significant though moderate, a shortening of TCRB CDR3s appeared in all four CD4+ subsets of Type 1 diabetes patients.

Expressed TCRB transcripts got sequenced, as all isolated RNA was reverse transcribed. Sequenced by immunoSEQ multiplex PCR; TCRdb stores in-frame clones only, minus some. Here the sample spans around 690,000 clones, around 12% being singletons. These receptors' targets are unknown. Sequences were obtained from naive CD4+ T cells from blood. The receptors were gathered from a man younger than 45 with type 1 diabetes.

As concerns this clone: The identical CDR3 is also encoded by other nucleotide sequences in the sample. This chain uses TRBV11-2 with TRBJ2-5; 7 bases are a match to TRBD1. Per the germline V gene, CDR1 is SGHAT and CDR2 is FQNNGV. The length of the CDR3 is 14 residues. Trimming took 3 bases from V and 1 from J; bases not matched to a gene: 2. CDR3 nucleotide sequence: TGTGCCAGCAGCTTGGACAGGACCCAAGAGACCCAGTACTTC. Protein product: CASSLDRTQETQYF.

The V gene is TRBV5-4, the J gene TRBJ1-6; D not certain. V lost 0 bases and J lost 10, with 8 bases in between. From germline, CDR1 is SGHNT and CDR2 YYREEE (reference sequence). This CDR3 contains 13 residues. The CDR3 DNA reads TGTGCCAGCAGCTTGGAGGAGCGATCACCCCTCCACTTT. Translating gives CASSLEERSPLHF. Full variable domain (rest looked up from reference TRBV5-4 and TRBJ1-6): ETGVTQSPTHLIKTRGQQVTLRCSSQSGHNTVSWYQQALGQGPQFIFQYYREEENGRGNFPPRFSGLQFPNYSSELNVNALELDDSALYLCASSLEERSPLHFGNGTRLTVT.

The chain carries TRBV7-2 and TRBJ2-3; D is possibly TRBD1 (6 bases). Germline V gene lookup returns CDR1 SGHTA and CDR2 FQGNSA. The CDR3 runs to 11 residues. The ends were cut back, 4 bases at V and 10 bases at J, with 9 bases in the middle. CDR3 protein: CASSSGQAQYF. The CDR3 DNA reads TGTGCCAGCAGCTCGGGACAAGCGCAGTATTTT.

The chain joins TRBV9 to TRBJ2-1; D might be TRBD1 or TRBD2, each matching 5 bases. Germline V CDR1 and CDR2: SGDLS, YYNGEE. The CDR3 is made up of 17 amino acids. V lost 0 bases and J lost 3, with 16 bases in between. The DNA for the CDR3 is TGTGCCAGCAGCGTAGTGGGACGCCCATTGGACTACAATGAGCAGTTCTTC. Its translation is CASSVVGRPLDYNEQFF.

This clone was counted between two and nine times. The chain links TRBV9 to TRBJ2-2; 12 nucleotides align to TRBD1. J was trimmed by 3 bases and V by 4 bases; bases with no gene match: 10. The CDR3 consists of 18 residues. CDR1 is SGDLS and CDR2 is YYNGEE in the germline V gene. The CDR3 DNA is TGTGCCAGCAGCTTCCGGGACAGGGGGCTTACGGACACCGGGGAGCTGTTTTTT. It specifies CASSFRDRGLTDTGELFF.

This clone was observed a handful of times. V gene TRBV6-5 combines with J gene TRBJ1-5; no clear D. V lost 5 bases and J lost 5, with 10 bases in between. Germline CDR1 MNHEY, CDR2 SVGAGI. CDR3 length: 13 amino acids. The CDR3: CASSRRADQPQHF. For the CDR3, the DNA is TGTGCCAGCAGTCGGAGGGCGGATCAGCCCCAGCATTTT.